This is a list of T cell receptor beta chains from one sample in a study of control samples from healthy donors and cancer patients. The protocol was immunoSEQ multiplex PCR, while the TCRdb copy is restricted to in-frame clones and leaves out a portion. Here the sample spans 95,000 to 150,000 clones, roughly 90% being singletons. Sequenced input: blood. The source of these receptors is a man over 45 in good health. The CDR3 runs from the conserved cysteine through the conserved F or W.

TRBJ2-1	TRBV9	CASSVQEAGGLSYNEQFF
TRBJ2-7	TRBV7-9	CASSLAGPYEQYF
TRBJ1-6	TRBV4-1	CASSQEQLGNSPLHF
TRBJ1-2	TRBV11-2	CASSQGSGGQYGYTF
TRBJ1-6	TRBV7-2	CASSLDSVSPLHF
TRBJ2-7	TRBV13	CASSLGEGFYEQYF
TRBJ1-1	TRBV6-5	CASSYRAGNTEAFF
TRBJ1-2	TRBV19	CASNRQGRLTNYGYTF
TRBJ1-1	TRBV9	CASSVGVGRTATEAFF
TRBJ1-2	TRBV20-1	CSGTANYGYTF
TRBJ2-1	TRBV11-2	CASSLDIGTAGGSYNEQFF
TRBJ2-5	TRBV19	CASSIRGETQYF
TRBJ1-2	TRBV30	CAWSAEGLYGYTF